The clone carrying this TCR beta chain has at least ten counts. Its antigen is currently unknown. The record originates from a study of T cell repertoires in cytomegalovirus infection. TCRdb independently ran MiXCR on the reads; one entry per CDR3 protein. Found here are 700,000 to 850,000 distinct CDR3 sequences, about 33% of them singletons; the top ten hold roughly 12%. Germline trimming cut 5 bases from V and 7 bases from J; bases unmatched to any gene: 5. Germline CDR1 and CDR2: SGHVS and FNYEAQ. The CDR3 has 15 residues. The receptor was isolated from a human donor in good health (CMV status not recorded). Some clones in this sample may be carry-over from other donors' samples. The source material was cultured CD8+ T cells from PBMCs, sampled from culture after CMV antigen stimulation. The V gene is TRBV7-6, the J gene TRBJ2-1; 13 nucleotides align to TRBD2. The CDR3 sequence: CASSLGTSGVNEQFF. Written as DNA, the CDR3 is TGTGCCAGCAGCCTCGGGACTAGCGGGGTGAATGAGCAGTTCTTC.